The rows below give T cell receptor beta chains drawn from one sample of a study of early T cells in non-severe SARS-CoV-2 infection. MiXCR was run by TCRdb on the 5' RACE reads, yielding one entry per CDR3 protein. The table has about 42,000 distinct CDR3 sequences, 6% to 7.5% seen once. Sequencing was done on a sample of whole blood. These receptor sequences come from an adult who was a healthcare worker with PCR-confirmed SARS-CoV-2 infection or an uninfected control (not recorded which). Each CDR3 is given with its conserved first and last residue. The D gene is left open where the match is weak. Some rows have no size entry. The others give once, few or many, or a class for an expanded clone.

size	V	J	D	CDR3	DNA
few	TRBV27	TRBJ2-2	.	CASSLTVTDTGELFF	TGTGCCAGCAGTCTGACGGTTACTGACACCGGGGAGCTGTTTTTT
many	TRBV5-6	TRBJ2-7	TRBD1	CASSSVDRPSYEQYF	TGTGCCAGCAGCTCCGTGGACAGGCCCTCCTACGAGCAGTACTTC
many	TRBV12-3/TRBV12-4	TRBJ1-5	.	CASSDEDGGNQPQHF	TGTGCCAGCAGTGACGAAGATGGGGGTAATCAGCCCCAGCATTTT
few	TRBV19	TRBJ2-2	TRBD2	CASSRPSGGNTGELFF	TGTGCCAGTAGTAGGCCTAGCGGGGGGAACACCGGGGAGCTGTTTTTT
many	TRBV7-8	TRBJ2-3	.	CASSLTERTQYF	TGTGCCAGCAGCTTGACAGAACGCACGCAGTATTTT
many	TRBV11-2	TRBJ2-2	.	CASKYRWLNTGELFF	TGTGCCAGCAAGTACAGGTGGTTGAACACCGGGGAGCTGTTTTTT
few	TRBV11-2	TRBJ2-4	.	CASSPPGAAKNIQYF	TGTGCCAGCAGCCCCCCCGGGGCAGCCAAAAACATTCAGTACTTC
few	TRBV11-3	TRBJ2-1	.	CASSLNQDLSYNEQFF	TGTGCCAGCAGCTTAAACCAGGACTTATCCTACAATGAGCAGTTCTTC
.	TRBV3-1	TRBJ2-3	.	CASSPVSDTQYF	TGTGCCAGCAGCCCCGTATCAGATACGCAGTATTTT
.	TRBV11-2	TRBJ1-1	.	CASSLFPKMNTEAFF	TGTGCCAGCAGCTTATTCCCGAAGATGAACACTGAAGCTTTCTTT
many	TRBV6-9	TRBJ2-7	.	CASSCVRAKADYEQYF	TGTGCCAGCAGTTGTGTCAGGGCGAAGGCAGACTACGAGCAGTACTTC
many	TRBV5-4	TRBJ1-3	.	CASSLLGNTIYF	TGTGCCAGCAGCTTGTTGGGAAACACCATATATTTT
many	TRBV5-1	TRBJ2-1	.	CASSLPYTSSEQFF	TGCGCCAGCAGCTTGCCTTATACGAGCAGTGAGCAGTTCTTC
few	TRBV19	TRBJ2-1	TRBD2	CASSLGGEYNEQFF	TGTGCCAGTAGTTTGGGGGGGGAATACAATGAGCAGTTCTTC
.	TRBV7-8	TRBJ2-7	.	CASSLVGTGGLVYEQYF	TGTGCCAGCAGCTTAGTCGGGACCGGGGGCCTAGTCTACGAGCAGTACTTC
many	TRBV6-5	TRBJ2-7	TRBD2	CASSPRTSGAYEQYF	TGTGCCAGCAGCCCACGGACTAGCGGGGCCTACGAGCAGTACTTC
medium-sized	TRBV19	TRBJ1-1	.	CASSMEWGTEAFF	TGTGCCAGTAGTATGGAGTGGGGCACTGAAGCTTTCTTT
many	TRBV11-2	TRBJ2-3	TRBD2	CASSVYSGGVDTQYF	TGTGCCAGCAGCGTGTATAGCGGGGGGGTAGATACGCAGTATTTT
many	TRBV27	TRBJ2-7	TRBD1	CASSSGTGFMGSYEQYF	TGTGCCAGCAGTTCCGGGACAGGGTTTATGGGTTCCTACGAGCAGTACTTC
few	TRBV20-1	TRBJ2-7	TRBD2	CSAYGLAGVSSYEQYF	TGCAGTGCCTACGGACTAGCGGGGGTGAGCTCCTACGAGCAGTACTTC
few	TRBV7-9	TRBJ1-2	.	CASSFDPWGGYTF	TGTGCCAGCAGCTTTGACCCCTGGGGCGGCTACACCTTC
many	TRBV20-1	TRBJ1-1	.	CSASSGLNTEAFF	TGCAGTGCTAGTTCAGGGCTGAACACTGAAGCTTTCTTT
medium-sized	TRBV7-8	TRBJ2-3	.	CASTLLYGADTDTQYF	TGTGCCAGCACCCTATTGTATGGGGCCGACACAGATACGCAGTATTTT
.	TRBV5-6	TRBJ2-3	.	CASSLPLSTDTQYF	TGTGCCAGCAGCTTGCCTCTCAGCACAGATACGCAGTATTTT
many	TRBV7-2	TRBJ2-7	.	CASSPTPYEQYF	TGTGCCAGCAGCCCTACACCCTACGAGCAGTACTTC
.	TRBV6-1	TRBJ1-2	.	CASSADGNRYGYTF	TGTGCCAGCAGTGCGGACGGCAACCGCTATGGCTACACCTTC
few	TRBV5-1	TRBJ2-5	TRBD1	CASSLASGQLETQYF	TGCGCCAGCAGCTTGGCCTCGGGACAGCTGGAGACCCAGTACTTC
few	TRBV6-5	TRBJ2-2	TRBD2	CASKTSGGAGELFF	TGTGCCAGCAAAACTAGCGGGGGGGCCGGGGAGCTGTTTTTT
.	TRBV9	TRBJ1-6	.	CASSVVGNNSPLHF	TGTGCCAGCAGCGTAGTAGGGAACAATTCACCCCTCCACTTT
many	TRBV3-1	TRBJ1-1	.	CASSQPGSTEAFF	TGTGCCAGCAGCCAACCCGGCAGTACTGAAGCTTTCTTT
.	TRBV4-3	TRBJ1-2	.	CASSPGPGRSYGYTF	TGCGCCAGCAGCCCAGGTCCCGGAAGGTCCTATGGCTACACCTTC
.	TRBV12-3/TRBV12-4	TRBJ2-5	TRBD1	CASSTRGLGTQYF	TGTGCCAGCAGTACCAGGGGGCTCGGGACCCAGTACTTC
many	TRBV7-9	TRBJ1-1	.	CASSPGFPSTEAFF	TGTGCCAGCAGCCCCGGTTTCCCGAGCACTGAAGCTTTCTTT
few	TRBV18	TRBJ2-1	TRBD2	CASSPPMGTSGGAHNEQFF	TGTGCCAGCTCACCACCAATGGGGACTAGCGGGGGGGCCCACAATGAGCAGTTCTTC
.	TRBV11-2	TRBJ2-5	TRBD2	CASSFSGGQETQYF	TGTGCCAGCAGCTTCTCCGGGGGGCAAGAGACCCAGTACTTC
many	TRBV18	TRBJ1-3	.	CASSPEAIGNTIYF	TGTGCCAGCTCACCGGAGGCAATTGGAAACACCATATATTTT
.	TRBV10-3	TRBJ2-2	TRBD1	CAISDRDRGAGELFF	TGTGCCATCAGTGACCGGGACAGGGGAGCCGGGGAGCTGTTTTTT
few	TRBV7-2	TRBJ2-5	TRBD1	CASSLVGDSRGTQYF	TGTGCCAGCAGCTTAGTGGGGGACAGCCGGGGGACCCAGTACTTC
many	TRBV27	TRBJ2-3	.	CASSLYSGISTDTQYF	TGTGCCAGCAGTTTATATTCGGGAATTAGCACAGATACGCAGTATTTT
.	TRBV29-1	TRBJ2-4	.	CSVRQSLAKNIQYF	TGCAGCGTCCGACAGTCTCTAGCCAAAAACATTCAGTACTTC
.	TRBV14	TRBJ2-6	.	CASSQAWEIVSGANVLTF	TGTGCCAGCAGCCAAGCTTGGGAAATTGTTTCTGGGGCCAACGTCCTGACTTTC
.	TRBV7-7	TRBJ2-5	.	CASSLARSEHQETQYF	TGTGCTAGCAGCTTAGCAAGGTCGGAGCATCAAGAGACCCAGTACTTC
many	TRBV29-1	TRBJ1-1	.	CSARNTEAFF	TGCAGCGCACGGAACACTGAAGCTTTCTTT
few	TRBV6-6	TRBJ2-3	.	CASSDPTRDLTQYF	TGTGCCAGCAGTGACCCAACCAGGGACCTTACGCAGTATTTT
many	TRBV20-1	TRBJ2-5	TRBD2	CSASRGDETQYF	TGCAGTGCGTCCCGGGGGGACGAGACCCAGTACTTC